Below, 4 T cell receptor beta chains from the same sample are listed, as sequenced in a study of T cell repertoires in cytomegalovirus infection. MiXCR was run by TCRdb on the reads, yielding one entry per CDR3 protein. The sample gives hundreds of thousands of distinct CDR3 sequences, approximately 31% of which show up once; 10% to 15% is in the top ten. The antigens of these receptors remain unknown. Sequenced here: cultured CD8+ T cells from PBMCs, sampled from culture after CMV antigen stimulation. These receptors were obtained from a human donor in good health (CMV status not recorded). Some clones in this sample may be carry-over from other donors' samples.

This chain joins TRBV7-6 and TRBJ2-2; 8 bases map to TRBD1. The germline CDR1 and CDR2 sequences are SGHVS and FNYEAQ. J was trimmed by 2 bases and V by 4 bases; bases with no gene match: 9. The CDR3 is made up of 17 amino acids. Here the CDR3 reads CASSSAQGAKNTGELFF. The CDR3 region has the DNA TGTGCCAGCAGCTCCGCCCAGGGGGCGAAAAACACCGGGGAGCTGTTTTTT.

The chain uses TRBV28 and TRBJ1-2, with D uncertain. Trimming removed 3 bases at V and 5 bases at J, with 16 bases between. Germline V gives CDR1 MDHEN, CDR2 SYDVKM. CDR3 size: 15 residues. CDR3 region: CASSFQPGWPYGYTF. The CDR3 nucleotides are TGTGCCAGCAGTTTCCAGCCGGGATGGCCTTATGGCTACACCTTC.

CDR3 nucleotide sequence: TGTGCCACCAGTGATTCCCGACAGGGGGCCAGTGGGGCCAACGTCCTGACTTTC. Its protein is CATSDSRQGASGANVLTF. The V and J genes are TRBV24-1 and TRBJ2-6; the match to TRBD1 covers 10 bases. V trimming: 2 bases; J trimming: 3 bases; junction bases outside the gene matches: 6. Per germline, CDR1 KGHDR and CDR2 SFDVKD. The CDR3 runs 18 residues.

At least ten counts were recorded for this clonotype. The gene calls are TRBV10-3 and TRBJ2-3; D not certain. The CDR3 runs to 13 residues. Germline V gene lookup returns CDR1 ENHRY and CDR2 SYGVKD. Trimming took 2 bases from V and 2 from J, leaving 5 bases between them. The CDR3 reads CAISEADTDTQYF. CDR3 in DNA: TGTGCCATCAGTGAGGCCGACACAGATACGCAGTATTTT.